This T cell receptor (beta chain) is from a study of CD8 T cells in Susac syndrome. Overall study findings and caveats: An acknowledgment was made by the study that its TCR sequencing and HLA analysis involved relatively few individuals.

Comments on this clonotype: What it recognizes is unknown.

RNA amounts of about 0.5 to 1 ug underwent reverse transcription with random hexamers. Amplification of TCR beta CDR3 spanned 54 Vbeta and 13 Jbeta via immunoSEQ multiplex PCR. TCRdb called the immunoSEQ multiplex PCR reads again in MiXCR, with one record for every CDR3 protein. The table lists under 550,000 distinct CDR3 sequences, around 85% of them singletons. Germline CDR1 MNHEY, CDR2 SVGEGT. V dropped 5 bases and J dropped 6; count of bases not matched to a gene: 3. CDR3 length: 13 residues. CD8+ and CD4+ T cells from blood underwent TCR beta sequencing. Negative isolation was used for CD8+ and CD4+ T cells, and FACS enrichment was applied to TEMRA cells.

The rearrangement links TRBV6-2 or TRBV6-3 to TRBJ1-2; 10 bases are a match to TRBD1. This clonotype was obtained from a human donor with multiple sclerosis. Sequencing used CD8+ T cells from PBMCs. The CDR3 DNA is TGTGCCAGCAGTCCTGACAGGGGGCATGGCTACACCTTC. The encoded protein is CASSPDRGHGYTF.